The present T cell receptor beta chain was sequenced within a study of blood T cell repertoires in COVID-19. About the study: The United States, Italy and Spain provided the acute and convalescent COVID-19 samples. From T cells, B-cell-depleted T cells, or PBMCs came the material, which was cDNA or gDNA.

Original analysis: Researchers report that nucleated cell counts were estimated from reference gene primer amplification. Profiled with immunoSEQ multiplex PCR; TCRdb holds only in-frame clones, not every one. V and J calls and clone size are given by that table; D and trimming were obtained from the DNA. This table has fewer than 150,000 clones, 85% to 90% appearing once. The V and J ends lost 0 bases and 2 bases respectively, with 8 bases between them. CDR1 MNHEY and CDR2 SVGAGI come from the germline V gene. This CDR3 is 14 amino acids long. The material sequenced was peripheral blood. V usage is TRBV6-5 and J usage is TRBJ2-7; D unclear. This sequence was found in a human donor in a cohort sampled during active COVID-19. CDR3 in amino acids: CASSYSGLPYEQYF. The CDR3 bases are TGTGCCAGCAGTTACTCTGGGCTCCCCTACGAGCAGTACTTC.